This TCR beta chain was obtained from a study of breast tumors, draining lymph nodes, adjacent tissues. Whole-study findings and limits: That most tumor T cells come from lymph nodes remained unproven.

This clonotype was seen at least ten times. The antigen is undetermined. Unmatched junction bases numbered 6, after V lost 7 bases and J lost 8 bases. CDR3 length: 13 residues. Germline CDR1 LNHDA, CDR2 SQIVND (reference sequence). MiXCR, run by TCRdb on the multiplex PCR reads, gives a single entry per CDR3 protein. This sample has over 130,000 distinct CDR3 sequences, with approximately 32% found just once. Axillary draining lymph nodes of breast cancer patients supplied the node samples. The receptor was isolated from a female donor with breast cancer. Some clones in this sample may be carry-over from other donors' samples. The specimen sequenced was axillary lymph node tissue. The J gene is TRBJ2-1, the V gene TRBV19; 9 nucleotides line up with TRBD1. The DNA of the CDR3 is TGTGCCAGTAATGGACAGGGGTATCATGAGCAGTTCTTC. Its protein is CASNGQGYHEQFF.